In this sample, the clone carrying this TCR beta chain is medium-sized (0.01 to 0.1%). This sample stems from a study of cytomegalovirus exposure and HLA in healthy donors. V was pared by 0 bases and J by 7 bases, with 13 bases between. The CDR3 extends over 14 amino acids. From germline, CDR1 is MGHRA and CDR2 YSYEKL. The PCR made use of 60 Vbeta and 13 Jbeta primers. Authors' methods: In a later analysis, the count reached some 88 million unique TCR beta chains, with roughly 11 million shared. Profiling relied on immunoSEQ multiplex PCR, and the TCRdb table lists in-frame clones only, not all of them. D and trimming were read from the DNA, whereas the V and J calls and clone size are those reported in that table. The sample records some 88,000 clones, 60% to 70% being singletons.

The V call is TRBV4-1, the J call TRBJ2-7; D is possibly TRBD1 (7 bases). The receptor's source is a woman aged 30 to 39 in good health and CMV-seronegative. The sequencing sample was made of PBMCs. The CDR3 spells CASSQDARGREQYF. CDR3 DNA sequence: TGCGCCAGCAGCCAAGATGCCAGGGGGAGGGAGCAGTACTTC.